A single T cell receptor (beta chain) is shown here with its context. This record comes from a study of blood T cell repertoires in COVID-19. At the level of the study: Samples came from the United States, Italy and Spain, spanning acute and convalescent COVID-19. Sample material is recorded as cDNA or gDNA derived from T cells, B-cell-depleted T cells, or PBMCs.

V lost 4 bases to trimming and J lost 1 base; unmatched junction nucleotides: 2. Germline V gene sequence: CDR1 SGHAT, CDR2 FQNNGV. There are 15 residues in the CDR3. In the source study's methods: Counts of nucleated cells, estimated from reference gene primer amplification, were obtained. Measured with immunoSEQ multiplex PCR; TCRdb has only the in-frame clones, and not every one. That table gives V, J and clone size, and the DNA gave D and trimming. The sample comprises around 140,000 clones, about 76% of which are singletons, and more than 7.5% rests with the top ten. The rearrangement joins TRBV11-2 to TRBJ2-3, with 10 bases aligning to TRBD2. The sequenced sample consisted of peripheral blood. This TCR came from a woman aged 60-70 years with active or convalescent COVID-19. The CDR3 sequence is CASSYSGGGTDTQYF. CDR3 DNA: TGTGCCAGCAGCTACAGCGGGGGGGGCACAGATACGCAGTATTTT.